A selection of T cell receptor beta chains follows, all from one sample in a study of T cells in Graves' hyperthyroidism and ophthalmopathy. In TCRdb, the multiplex PCR reads were re-called with MiXCR into one record per CDR3 protein. This sample has 480,000 or so distinct CDR3 sequences, with approximately 15% found just once. Sequenced: blood. These receptors came from a woman between 18 and 29 years old with Graves' hyperthyroidism. CDR3s include the opening cysteine and the closing phenylalanine or tryptophan. A D gene is named only where the DNA matches it firmly. Size tells how often a clone was seen (once, few, many) or the class of an expanded clone, and some rows leave it out.

j_call clone_size d_call v_call cdr3_nt cdr3_aa
TRBJ2-5 many - TRBV27 TGTGAAGACCGGGAGGAGACCCAGTACTTC CEDREETQYF
TRBJ1-2 many TRBD1 TRBV7-8 TGTGCCAGCAGCTTAGCGCAGGGGGTGGGTGGCTACACCTTC CASSLAQGVGGYTF
TRBJ2-6 many - TRBV12-3/TRBV12-4 TGTGCCAGCAGTTTAGACGAGAGGTTTAGCTCTGGGGCCAACGTCCTGACTTTC CASSLDERFSSGANVLTF
TRBJ2-5 many TRBD1 TRBV11-1 TGTGCCAGCAGCTCAGACAGGGGAGAAGAGACCCAGTACTTC CASSSDRGEETQYF
TRBJ1-5 - TRBD1 TRBV12-3/TRBV12-4 TGTGCCAGCAGTTTATCAGGGGGAACCGGGGAGCTGCCCCAGCATTTT CASSLSGGTGELPQHF
TRBJ2-7 few TRBD2 TRBV27 TGTGCCAGCAGTTTAACTGCGGGAGGCTATCAAGGCGACGAGCAGTACTTC CASSLTAGGYQGDEQYF
TRBJ1-5 - - TRBV20-1 TGCAGTGCTAGTAGCTACAATCAGCCCCAGCATTTT CSASSYNQPQHF
TRBJ1-1 many - TRBV3-1 TGTGCCAGCAGCCAAGGACTAGGGGGAATGAACACTGAAGCTTTCTTT CASSQGLGGMNTEAFF
TRBJ1-5 many - TRBV27 TGTGCCAGCAGTTTATGGAGTATGCCCAATCAGCCCCAGCATTTT CASSLWSMPNQPQHF
TRBJ2-1 few - TRBV4-1 TGCGCCAGCAGCCAAGACTGGGGGAGGGGGGCCAATGAGCAGTTCTTC CASSQDWGRGANEQFF
TRBJ1-5 many TRBD1 TRBV11-2 TGTGCCAGCAGCTTAGACCAGGGACAGGTTCAGCCCCAGCATTTT CASSLDQGQVQPQHF
TRBJ1-1 many - TRBV2 TGTGCCAGAGAGAGCAGGGAGGGCACTGAAGCTTTCTTT CARESREGTEAFF
TRBJ2-3 - TRBD2 TRBV25-1 TGTGCCAGCAGTGAAGTCAGCGGGAGGCCCGCAGATACGCAGTATTTT CASSEVSGRPADTQYF
TRBJ2-3 many TRBD2 TRBV11-3 TGTGCCAGCAGCTTAGATGGGGGAGGGGAGGATACGCAGTATTTT CASSLDGGGEDTQYF
TRBJ2-5 once - TRBV18 TGTGCCAGCTCACCACCTAAAAGAGAGACCCAGTACTTC CASSPPKRETQYF
TRBJ1-2 many - TRBV2 TGTGCCAGCAGTGCTATAGGGAGGGTCGGCTACACCTTC CASSAIGRVGYTF
TRBJ2-3 few - TRBV20-1 TGCAGTGCTAGAGGGGGAAGGTCAAGGCAGTATTTT CSARGGRSRQYF
TRBJ1-1 many - TRBV5-1 TGCGCCAGCAGCTTTGGGGGACCGAACACTGAAGCTTTCTTT CASSFGGPNTEAFF
TRBJ2-1 many TRBD2 TRBV12-5 TGTGCTAGTGGTTTGGTTCTAGCGGGAGCCCAAACCTACAATGAGCAGTTCTTC CASGLVLAGAQTYNEQFF
TRBJ2-1 many TRBD2 TRBV2 TGTGCCAGCAGTGGATTGACTAGCGGGAGTTACAATGAGCAGTTCTTC CASSGLTSGSYNEQFF
TRBJ1-2 many TRBD1 TRBV20-1 TGCAGTGCTAATGATGAGGGGGCTGTTGGGGGCTACACCTTC CSANDEGAVGGYTF
TRBJ1-1 - - TRBV20-1 TGCAGTGCTAGCGGCGGGGTGGAGGAAGCTTTCTTT CSASGGVEEAFF
TRBJ1-2 - - TRBV30 TGTGCCTGGACCCCGGACTCGGGCTACACCTTC CAWTPDSGYTF
TRBJ2-1 many TRBD2 TRBV27 TGTGCCAGCAGCAGGCGGGAGCGACTAAATGAGCAGTTCTTC CASSRRERLNEQFF
TRBJ1-1 many TRBD1 TRBV20-1 TGCAGTGCTACCAGTTGGCCCCTCCGGGACAGGGGGTTGCCGGAAGCTTTCTTT CSATSWPLRDRGLPEAFF
TRBJ2-1 - TRBD2 TRBV10-3 TGTGCCATCAGTGGCGGGACTAGCGGGACGCCGTTCTACAATGAGCAGTTCTTC CAISGGTSGTPFYNEQFF
TRBJ2-4 many - TRBV7-6 TGTGCCAGCAGCTTAGCTACCGGAGGGGTTGGGGACATTCAGTACTTC CASSLATGGVGDIQYF
TRBJ2-1 few TRBD2 TRBV20-1 TGCAGTGCTGGAACCCCCCGGGACTACTACAATGAGCAGTTCTTC CSAGTPRDYYNEQFF
TRBJ1-2 few - TRBV11-2 TGTGCCAGCAGCGTAGAGGCAGGCGAGAGAGCTAACTATGGCTACACCTTC CASSVEAGERANYGYTF
TRBJ2-7 many - TRBV11-3 TGTGCCAGCAGCTTAGTCGGGCTAGCAGTCTACGAGCAGTACTTC CASSLVGLAVYEQYF
TRBJ1-6 - - TRBV12-3/TRBV12-4 TGTGCCAGCCGGACCGGAGGATTCGGTTACTCCTATAATTCACCCCTCCACTTT CASRTGGFGYSYNSPLHF